The text below deals with one TCR beta chain. Its specificity is unknown. The PCR contained 60 Vbeta and 13 Jbeta primers. The method was immunoSEQ multiplex PCR; TCRdb's version includes in-frame clones alone and lacks a portion of them. There are approximately 150,000 clones in the sample; around 74% occur only once, and under 8% lies in the top ten. The data are from a study of cytomegalovirus exposure and HLA in healthy donors. The ends were cut back, 7 bases at V and 2 bases at J, with 11 bases in the middle. From germline, CDR1 is SNHLY and CDR2 FYNNEI. CDR3 length: 13 amino acids. Points from the study as a whole: A cluster of highly shared sequence variants was likely a sequencing artifact. Reports showed the classifier diagnosing cytomegalovirus status with high specificity and sensitivity. In an earlier analysis, in 620 or so donors, most V segments appeared productive either ~90% or ~30% of the time.

This clonotype was sampled from a man in his fifties or sixties in good health and CMV-seropositive. The material sequenced was PBMCs. The genes are TRBV2 and TRBJ1-1; D may be TRBD1 (5 bases). CDR3 in DNA: TGTGCCAGCACCCAGGGCCCCAACACTGAAGCTTTCTTT. It specifies CASTQGPNTEAFF.